This T cell receptor (beta chain) derives from a study of shared clonotypes between healthy human individuals. The CDR3 loop spans 14 amino acids. Trimming stripped 0 bases from V and 7 bases from J, with 13 bases between. Germline CDR1 reads KGHSH; CDR2 reads LQKENI. It was at deep level that the assay was run. In the sorted-subset replicate PCRs, about 200 ng DNA, 25,000 to 35,000 T cell genomes, was used. Clones were sequenced by immunoSEQ multiplex PCR, and TCRdb holds only the in-frame ones, with some missing. This table holds millions of clones, roughly 92% found once. The clonotype comes from a man aged 18 to 30 in good health. The chain links TRBV18 to TRBJ2-7, with a possible D match to TRBD1 (5 bases). Material for sequencing was naive CD4+ T cells sorted from blood. Regarding subset: CD45RA+ positively selected. The CDR3 region has the DNA TGTGCCAGCTCACCACCGATGGCCAGGACAGAGCAGTACTTC. This encodes CASSPPMARTEQYF.